The present TCR beta chain was sequenced within a study of graft-versus-host responses after intestinal transplantation (dated by TCRdb to about 2021). With respect to the entire study: Multivisceral, liver-intestinal, or isolated intestinal transplants were received by the recipients. Every recipient was given anti-thymocyte globulin induction, then maintenance tacrolimus and steroids for roughly 3 years. A peak of at least 4% donor T cells among recipient peripheral blood mononuclear cells was the definition used for donor T cell macrochimerism. The cohort enrolled 20 to 30 intestinal transplant recipients including one retransplant, and 3 patients lacking pretransplant specimens were excluded. Alloreactive clones were identified by sequencing pre-transplant mixed lymphocyte reaction products and comparing these products with unstimulated pre-transplant donor and recipient T cells. Instead of going to the commercial service, samples from a few later patients were sequenced in-house on an Illumina MiSeq and processed with MiXCR. After intestinal transplantation, graft-versus-host and host-versus-graft alloreactive T cell clones were followed in the graft, circulation and bone marrow using bulk TCR-beta CDR3 sequencing. The full study reports these points: Patients with donor T cell macrochimerism had high GvH to HvG T cell clonal ratios in their allografts. Peak levels of circulating GvH clones were associated with declines in HvG clones early after transplant. GvH clones were found in recipient bone marrow, and some of the GvH clones appeared earlier in ileal mucosa or blood, which is consistent with an intestinal mucosal origin. Conclusions were limited by the relatively low number and heterogeneity of intestinal transplant patients.

After transplant, bone marrow was aspirated from the posterior iliac crest or from another site selected by the physician. V is pared back by 0 bases and J by 2 bases, with 13 bases lying between the germline termini. CDR1 SGDLS and CDR2 YYNGEE are derived from the germline V gene. From cysteine to phenylalanine, the CDR3 is 16 amino acids long. Left in the record is the CDR3 DNA by itself, 48 bases read in frame from the first base. Points on this clone: Its recognized antigen is unknown. Base qualities were left out, and no much larger clone turns up one base away.

Library generation was performed with the immunoSEQ multiplex PCR assay. High-throughput TCR-beta CDR3 sequencing of genomic DNA from most patients was performed by Adaptive Biotechnologies. From the authors' description of their analysis: TCR sequencing data were retrieved from Adaptive's ImmunoSEQ software for 15 to 20 patients, whereas a few other patients were processed with MiXCR and VDJtools. CDR3 nucleotide sequences shared by donor and recipient were removed because the origin of these sequences could not be assigned. To be classed as alloreactive, a clone needed at least 2-fold expansion over unstimulated cells and a minimum CFSE-low frequency of 0.002% (template counts) or 0.001% (read counts). Mappable clones were those detected in sequenced pre-transplant spleen, lymph node, or MLR CFSE-low populations of the donor or recipient. The cumulative frequency of alloreactive clones was calculated as a percentage of all sequences, weighted by copy number. The table comes from immuneACCESS by way of TCRdb, which keeps in-frame sequences with V and J called. Part of the clones is missing from these tables; in studies checked, under half for an unresolved V gene and the rest for unknown reasons. V, J and clone size were drawn from that table, and D and trimming were deduced from the DNA. A total of around 71,000 clones appear in this sample, around 90% of them only once. The ten largest clonotypes hold around 6.7% of the sample.

The sample in question was bone marrow, obtained 700 to 850 days after intestinal transplantation. The receptor comes from a human patient who received an intestinal transplant, so some T cells may come from the graft donor. The V gene is TRBV9 and the J gene is TRBJ2-3, and perhaps TRBD1 as D gene, on 6 matching bases. Read as DNA, the sequence is TGTGCCAGCAGCGTAGGGTACAGGGTGGACACAGATACGCAGTATTTT. Translated, this gives CASSVGYRVDTDTQYF.